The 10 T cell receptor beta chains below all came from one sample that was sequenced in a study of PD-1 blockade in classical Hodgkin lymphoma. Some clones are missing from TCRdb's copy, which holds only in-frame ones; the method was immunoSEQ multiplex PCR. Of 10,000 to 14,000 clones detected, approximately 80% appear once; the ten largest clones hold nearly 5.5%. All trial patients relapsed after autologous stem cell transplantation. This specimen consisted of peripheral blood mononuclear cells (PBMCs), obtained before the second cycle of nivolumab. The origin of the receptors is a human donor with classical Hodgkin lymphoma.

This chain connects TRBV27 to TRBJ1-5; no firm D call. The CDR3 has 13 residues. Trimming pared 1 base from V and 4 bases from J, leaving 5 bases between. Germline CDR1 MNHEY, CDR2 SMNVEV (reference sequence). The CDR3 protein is CASSLWRNQPQHF. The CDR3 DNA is TGTGCCAGCAGTTTATGGAGGAATCAGCCCCAGCATTTT.

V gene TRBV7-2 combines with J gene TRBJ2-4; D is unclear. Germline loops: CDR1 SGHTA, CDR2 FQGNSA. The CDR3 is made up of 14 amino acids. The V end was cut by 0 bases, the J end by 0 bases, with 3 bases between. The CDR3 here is CASSLAGAKNIQYF. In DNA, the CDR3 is TGTGCCAGCAGCTTAGCCGGAGCCAAAAACATTCAGTACTTC.

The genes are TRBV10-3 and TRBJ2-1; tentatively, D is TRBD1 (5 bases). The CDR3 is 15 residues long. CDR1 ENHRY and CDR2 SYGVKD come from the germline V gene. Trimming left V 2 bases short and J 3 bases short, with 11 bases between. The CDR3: CAISEEWQGYNEQFF. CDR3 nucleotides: TGTGCCATCAGTGAGGAGTGGCAGGGCTACAATGAGCAGTTCTTC.

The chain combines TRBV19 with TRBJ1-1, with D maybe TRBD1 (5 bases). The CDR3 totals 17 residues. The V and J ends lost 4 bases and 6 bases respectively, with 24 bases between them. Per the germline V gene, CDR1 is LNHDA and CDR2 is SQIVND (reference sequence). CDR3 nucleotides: TGTGCCAGTAGTACGCCCCTATGGGGGGAGCGGAGGGCTGAAGCTTTCTTT. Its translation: CASSTPLWGERRAEAFF.

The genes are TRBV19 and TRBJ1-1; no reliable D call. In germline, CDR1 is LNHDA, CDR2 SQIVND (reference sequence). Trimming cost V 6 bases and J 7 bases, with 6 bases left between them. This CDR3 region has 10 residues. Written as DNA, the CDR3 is TGTGCCAGTAGAGGACTTGAAGCTTTCTTT. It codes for CASRGLEAFF.

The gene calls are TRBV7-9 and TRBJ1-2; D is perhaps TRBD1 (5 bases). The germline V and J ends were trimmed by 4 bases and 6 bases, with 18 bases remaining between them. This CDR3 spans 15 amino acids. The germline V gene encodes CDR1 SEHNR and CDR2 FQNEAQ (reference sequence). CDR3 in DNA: TGTGCCAGCAGCTCGGCCTACCGGCAGGGAGATGGCTACACCTTC. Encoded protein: CASSSAYRQGDGYTF. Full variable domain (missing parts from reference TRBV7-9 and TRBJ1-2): DTGVSQNPRHKITKRGQNVTFRCDPISEHNRLYWYRQTLGQGPEFLTYFQNEAQLEKSRLLSDRFSAERPKGSFSTLEIQRTEQGDSAMYLCASSSAYRQGDGYTFGSGTRLTVV.

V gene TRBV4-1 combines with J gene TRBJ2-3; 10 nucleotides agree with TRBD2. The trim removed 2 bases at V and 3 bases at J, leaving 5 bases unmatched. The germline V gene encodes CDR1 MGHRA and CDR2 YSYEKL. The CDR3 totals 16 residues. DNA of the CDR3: TGCGCCAGCAGCCAAAGACTAGCGGGTTGGACAGATACGCAGTATTTT. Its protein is CASSQRLAGWTDTQYF.

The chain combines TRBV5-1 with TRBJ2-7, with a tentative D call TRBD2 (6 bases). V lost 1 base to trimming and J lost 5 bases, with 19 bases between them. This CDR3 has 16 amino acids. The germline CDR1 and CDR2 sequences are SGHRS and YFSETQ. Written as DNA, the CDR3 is TGCGCCAGCAGCTTGATGGGGCTAGCGCGGATAAACGAGCAGTACTTC. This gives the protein CASSLMGLARINEQYF. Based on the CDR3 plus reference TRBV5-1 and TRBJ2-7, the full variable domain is KAGVTQTPRYLIKTRGQQVTLSCSPISGHRSVSWYQQTPGQGLQFLFEYFSETQRNKGNFPGRFSGRQFSNSRSEMNVSTLELGDSALYLCASSLMGLARINEQYFGPGTRLTVT.

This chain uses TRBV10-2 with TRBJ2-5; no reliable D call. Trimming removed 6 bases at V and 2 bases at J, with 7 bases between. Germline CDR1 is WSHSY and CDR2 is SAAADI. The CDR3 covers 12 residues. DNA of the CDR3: TGCGCCAGCAGATCTTTACAAGAGACCCAGTACTTC. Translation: CASRSLQETQYF.

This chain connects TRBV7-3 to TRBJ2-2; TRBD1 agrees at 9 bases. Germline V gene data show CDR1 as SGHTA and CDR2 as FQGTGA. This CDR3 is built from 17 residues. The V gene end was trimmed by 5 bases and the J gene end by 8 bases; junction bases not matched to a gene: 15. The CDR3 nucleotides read TGTGCCAGCAGCCCAGGGACAGGGATGGGACAAATGGGGGAGCTGTTTTTT. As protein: CASSPGTGMGQMGELFF.